This is a list of T cell receptor beta chains from one sample in a study of identical twins. In TCRdb, the 5' RACE reads were re-called with MiXCR into one record per CDR3 protein. The data show approximately 890,000 distinct CDR3 sequences, roughly an eighth seen once. This same sample was also part of a study on yellow fever vaccine responses in identical twins.

Sequencing input: PBMCs. These receptors came from a woman aged 18-35 years in good health. Each CDR3 is given with its conserved first and last residue. D genes are given only for firm matches. Part of the rows lack a size; the others show once, few, many or a class for expanded clones.

clone_size	j_call	v_call	d_call	cdr3_nt	cdr3_aa
few	TRBJ2-2	TRBV28	TRBD1	TGTGCCAGCAGTCCCCGGACAGGGCCTGGGGAGCTGTTTTTT	CASSPRTGPGELFF
few	TRBJ2-5	TRBV20-1	TRBD1	TGCAGTGCCCGTTCAGGGGGCTGGAAAGAGACCCAGTACTTC	CSARSGGWKETQYF
NA	TRBJ1-6	TRBV12-3/TRBV12-4	TRBD1	TGTGCCAGCAGTTCCGGGACAGGGAGCGGAAATTCACCCCTCCACTTT	CASSSGTGSGNSPLHF
few	TRBJ1-2	TRBV18	NA	TGTGCCAGCTCACCAGGCAGCCAGGGGTCAGTTGACTACACCTTC	CASSPGSQGSVDYTF
few	TRBJ2-3	TRBV10-1	NA	TGCGCCAGCAGGCGGGACTCTCCCACAGATACGCAGTATTTT	CASRRDSPTDTQYF
NA	TRBJ2-2	TRBV2	NA	TGTGCCAGCACCCAAGCGACGAACACCGGGGAGCTGTTTTTT	CASTQATNTGELFF
NA	TRBJ2-1	TRBV20-1	NA	TGCAGTGCAAGAAATACCGGGACCCAACTGGTTTTCTTC	CSARNTGTQLVFF
NA	TRBJ2-1	TRBV20-1	TRBD2	TGCAGTGCAGCGACGGGACTAGCGTTCAATGAGCAGTTCTTC	CSAATGLAFNEQFF
NA	TRBJ2-5	TRBV4-2	TRBD2	TGTGCCAGCAGCCAAGAAGCGGGGGGGCTCGAGACCCAGTACTTC	CASSQEAGGLETQYF
NA	TRBJ2-7	TRBV20-1	NA	TGCAGTGCTAGTACGGACTTCCCCTACGAGCAGTACTTC	CSASTDFPYEQYF
few	TRBJ2-5	TRBV28	NA	TGTGCCAGCGGGGGGGCGGAAGAGACCCAGTACTTC	CASGGAEETQYF
few	TRBJ2-7	TRBV28	NA	TGTGCCAGCAGCCTCCGGGGTGGACAGCAGTACTTC	CASSLRGGQQYF
NA	TRBJ2-3	TRBV29-1	NA	TGCAGCGTTGAAGGGGGGGCGCTTTCGGATACGCAGTATTTT	CSVEGGALSDTQYF
NA	TRBJ1-1	TRBV15	NA	TGTGCCACCAGCACAGCGAGGGCTGAAGCTTTCTTC	CATSTARAEAFF
few	TRBJ2-2	TRBV12-3/TRBV12-4	NA	TGTGCCAGCAGTTTAGTGACAGCCCTTAGGGGGGAGCTGTTTTTT	CASSLVTALRGELFF
few	TRBJ2-7	TRBV5-1	TRBD2	TGCGCCAGCGGAATCAGCGGGAGCTTTAACGAGCAGTACTTC	CASGISGSFNEQYF
few	TRBJ2-1	TRBV3-1	TRBD2	TGTGCCAGCAGCCCACCGGGACTAGCGGGCGGGCAGTTCTTC	CASSPPGLAGGQFF
few	TRBJ2-1	TRBV5-6	TRBD2	TGTGCCAGCAGCTCAGCGGGATTTGCCAATGAGCAGTTCTTC	CASSSAGFANEQFF
many	TRBJ2-2	TRBV7-3	NA	TGTGCCAGCAGCTCGGGTGGGGAGCTGTTTTTT	CASSSGGELFF
many	TRBJ2-2	TRBV12-3/TRBV12-4	TRBD2	TGTGCCAGCAGTTCTGGACTAGCGGGAGTTTCCGGGGAGCTGTTTTTT	CASSSGLAGVSGELFF
NA	TRBJ1-4	TRBV4-1	NA	TGCGCCAGCAGCCGACAGGTTAATGAAAAACTGTTTTTT	CASSRQVNEKLFF
NA	TRBJ2-3	TRBV29-1	NA	TGCAGCACCAGGGGAGATACGCAGTATTTT	CSTRGDTQYF
many	TRBJ2-5	TRBV11-2	NA	TGTGCCAGCAGTCCCGGAGCGACAGCACAAGAGACCCAGTACTTC	CASSPGATAQETQYF
NA	TRBJ2-1	TRBV27	TRBD2	TGTGCCAGCAGTCCATCGACTAGCGGGCTTAATGAGCAGTTCTTC	CASSPSTSGLNEQFF
NA	TRBJ2-3	TRBV20-1	NA	TGCAGTGCTAGCCCGGCCACGGATACGCAGTATTTT	CSASPATDTQYF
many	TRBJ1-2	TRBV12-3/TRBV12-4	NA	TGTGCCAGCAGTCCGGCCAAAAGAGGCTATGGCTACACCTTC	CASSPAKRGYGYTF
NA	TRBJ2-1	TRBV5-1	TRBD1	TGCGCCAGCAGCACCACAGGGGGCGGTGAGCAGTTCTTC	CASSTTGGGEQFF
many	TRBJ2-2	TRBV5-1	TRBD2	TGCGCCAGCACCTCGGGACTAGCGGGATCCAACACCGGGGAGCTGTTTTTT	CASTSGLAGSNTGELFF
NA	TRBJ2-1	TRBV7-9	NA	TGTGCCAGCAGCTGGCTTACCGGTGAGCAGTTCTTC	CASSWLTGEQFF
NA	TRBJ1-1	TRBV15	TRBD1	TGTGCCACCAGCAGAGAATCCCCTCGACAGGGATTGAACACTGAAGCTTTCTTT	CATSRESPRQGLNTEAFF
NA	TRBJ1-1	TRBV18	NA	TGTGCCAGCTCACCCGACCGGACGGCAAGATTGTTTGAAGCTTTCTTT	CASSPDRTARLFEAFF
few	TRBJ2-3	TRBV6-5	TRBD2	TGTGCCAGCAGTTACTCGTCGTGGGACTATCCAAGCACAGATACGCAGTATTTT	CASSYSSWDYPSTDTQYF
few	TRBJ2-3	TRBV5-1	TRBD2	TGCGCCAGCAGCTTGGGGGTAGCGGGGGGCGCAACGCAAGATACGCAGTATTTT	CASSLGVAGGATQDTQYF
many	TRBJ1-1	TRBV13	NA	TGTGCCAGCAGCTTATTGCCCCGGCCAGGGGTTATGAACACTGAAGCTTTCTTT	CASSLLPRPGVMNTEAFF
NA	TRBJ1-2	TRBV4-1	NA	TGCGCCAGCAGCCAAGATGTGTCCACACGCAGCTATGGCTACACCTTC	CASSQDVSTRSYGYTF
few	TRBJ2-1	TRBV14	NA	TGTGCCAGCAGCCATGTACAGAACAAGCGGGATGAGCAGTTCTTC	CASSHVQNKRDEQFF